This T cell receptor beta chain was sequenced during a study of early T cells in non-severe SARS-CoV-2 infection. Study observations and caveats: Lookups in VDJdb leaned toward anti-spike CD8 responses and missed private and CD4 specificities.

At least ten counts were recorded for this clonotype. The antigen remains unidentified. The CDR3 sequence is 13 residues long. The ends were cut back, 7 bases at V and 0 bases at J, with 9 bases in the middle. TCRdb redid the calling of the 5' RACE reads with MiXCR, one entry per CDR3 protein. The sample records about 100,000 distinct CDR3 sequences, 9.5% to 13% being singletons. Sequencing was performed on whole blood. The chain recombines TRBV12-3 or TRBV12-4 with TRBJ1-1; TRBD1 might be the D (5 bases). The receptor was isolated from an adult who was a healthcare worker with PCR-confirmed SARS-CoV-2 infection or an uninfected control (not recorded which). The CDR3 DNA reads TGTGCCAGCACCGGGGGAGTGAACACTGAAGCTTTCTTT. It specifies CASTGGVNTEAFF.